The clone carrying this TCR beta chain was picked up many times. Its specificity is unknown. The record originates from a study of response to subunit inactivated influenza vaccine. Study results and caveats: Few new T cells, the authors suggested, are recruited by each seasonal influenza vaccination.

V shed 2 bases and J 3 bases; nucleotides not matched to a gene: 1. The CDR3 runs to 15 residues. Per germline, CDR1 SGHTA and CDR2 FQGNSA. TCRdb fed the RT-PCR reads into MiXCR, producing one record per CDR3 protein. The profile shows about 620,000 distinct CDR3 sequences, over 9.5% of them singletons. The V gene is TRBV7-2, the J gene TRBJ2-1; TRBD2 aligns across 10 bases. The source material was PBMCs from blood, sampled on the day of vaccination. The origin of this receptor is a man aged 45-65 years who received an inactivated influenza vaccine. The CDR3 sequence: CASSLSSGGYNEQFF. The CDR3 region has the DNA TGTGCCAGCAGCTTATCTAGCGGGGGCTACAATGAGCAGTTCTTC.